A single sample is the source of the 28 T cell receptor beta chains below, sequenced in a study of T-cell reconstitution after alpha-beta-depleted transplantation in children. Preparing the TCRbeta library involved the use of unique molecular identifiers. TCRdb itself ran the PCR reads through MiXCR, one entry per CDR3 protein. This table holds some 200,000 distinct CDR3 sequences, approximately 10% found once. Specimen: PBMCs, collected before TCRalphabeta/CD19-depleted stem cell transplant. These receptors all come from a child less than two years old with acute myeloid leukemia, due to receive a stem cell transplant.

This chain connects TRBV10-2 to TRBJ1-1; D is undetermined. Germline values: CDR1 WSHSY, CDR2 SAAADI. The ends were cut back, 7 bases at V and 1 base at J, with 4 bases in the middle. This CDR3 has 11 residues. The CDR3 loop reads CASTQNTEAFF. CDR3 sequence (DNA): TGCGCCAGCACCCAGAACACTGAAGCTTTCTTT.

This clonotype came up many times. This sequence joins TRBV2 and TRBJ2-7; perhaps TRBD1 as D (7 bases). V lost 6 bases to trimming and J lost 4 bases, with 13 bases between them. This CDR3 region has 13 residues. CDR1 and CDR2 from the germline V gene are SNHLY and FYNNEI. CDR3 amino acids: CASRRDRKYEQYF. DNA for the CDR3: TGTGCCAGCAGGCGGGACAGAAAATACGAGCAGTACTTC.

V gene TRBV5-1 combines with J gene TRBJ2-5; tentatively, D is TRBD2 (5 bases). TRBJ2-7 explains the end of the DNA better; the J call may be wrong. Germline CDR1 and CDR2: SGHRS and YFSETQ. The CDR3 contains 11 residues. The CDR3 coding sequence is TGCGCCAGCAGTAGGGAGAACGAGCAGTACTTC. It translates to CASSRENEQYF.

This clonotype appeared many times. The chain has TRBV25-1 and TRBJ2-7, with 8 bases lining up with TRBD1. There are 14 residues in the CDR3. Trimming cost V 5 bases and J 2 bases; bases outside gene matches: 5. The germline V gene encodes CDR1 MGHDK and CDR2 SYGVNS. The CDR3 DNA reads as TGTGCCAGCAGTCACTGGACAGGGACCTACGAGCAGTACTTC. This gives the protein CASSHWTGTYEQYF.

Many counts were recorded for this clonotype. The genes are TRBV20-1 and TRBJ2-7; D gene unclear. The CDR3 consists of 11 residues. V was shortened by 0 bases and J by 3 bases, with 3 bases between the two germline ends. Germline V gives CDR1 DFQATT, CDR2 SNEGSKA (reference sequence). The CDR3 protein is CSARDLYEQYF. The CDR3 DNA reads TGCAGTGCTAGAGACCTCTACGAGCAGTACTTC.

The chain employs TRBV20-1 and TRBJ2-1; the match to TRBD2 covers 7 bases. This CDR3 has 14 residues. The ends lost 6 bases at V and 3 bases at J; junction bases unmatched: 8. Looked up from germline, CDR1 is DFQATT and CDR2 is SNEGSKA (reference sequence). CDR3 amino acids: CSAIRAGSYNEQFF. The CDR3 DNA reads as TGCAGTGCCATAAGAGCGGGGAGCTACAATGAGCAGTTCTTC.

This clonotype showed up many times. The rearrangement joins TRBV2 to TRBJ2-1, with TRBD2 matching over 9 bases. CDR3 length equals 14 residues. The germline CDR1 and CDR2 sequences are SNHLY and FYNNEI. J was trimmed by 0 bases and V by 6 bases; bases with no gene match: 0. The DNA for the CDR3 is TGTGCCAGCAGACTAGCGGGCTCCTACAATGAGCAGTTCTTC. This encodes CASRLAGSYNEQFF.

There are a few counts of this clonotype. The V and J genes are TRBV7-3 and TRBJ2-1, with 7 nucleotides matching TRBD2. Germline lookup yields CDR1 SGHTA and CDR2 FQGTGA. The CDR3 consists of 14 residues. Unmatched junction bases numbered 6, after V lost 1 base and J lost 9 bases. This CDR3 reads CASSLNVGEGEQFF. The DNA for the CDR3 is TGTGCCAGCAGCTTAAATGTTGGGGAGGGTGAGCAGTTCTTC.

The chain uses TRBV28 and TRBJ2-5, with 11 bases matching TRBD2. CDR1 MDHEN and CDR2 SYDVKM come from the germline V gene. The ends lost 4 bases at V and 2 bases at J; junction bases unmatched: 9. This CDR3 contains 17 residues. In nucleotides, the CDR3 is TGTGCCAGCAGTTCCTCCCGGACTAGCGGGTTTCAAGAGACCCAGTACTTC. Translating gives CASSSSRTSGFQETQYF.

This clonotype was recorded at least ten times. V is TRBV7-2 and J is TRBJ2-3; D is perhaps TRBD1 (5 bases). This CDR3 contains 14 residues. Germline V gene data show CDR1 as SGHTA and CDR2 as FQGNSA. V shed 3 bases and J shed 4 bases, with 11 bases lying between them. The CDR3 sequence is CASSLSQGADTQYF. The CDR3, as DNA: TGTGCCAGCAGCTTGTCGCAGGGCGCAGATACGCAGTATTTT.

Ten or more counts support this clonotype. The chain employs TRBV11-2 and TRBJ2-7; D gene ambiguous. Trimming removed 7 bases at V and 0 bases at J, with 13 bases between. The CDR3 spans 14 residues. Germline lookup yields CDR1 SGHAT and CDR2 FQNNGV. In DNA, the CDR3 is TGTGCCAGCACCCTTGGACCGCTCTCCTACGAGCAGTACTTC. Translation: CASTLGPLSYEQYF.

This clonotype came up many times. V usage is TRBV19 and J usage is TRBJ2-1; either TRBD1 or TRBD2 may supply D (5 bases each). CDR1 is LNHDA and CDR2 is SQIVND in the germline V gene (reference sequence). V was cut by 6 bases and J by 1 base, with 16 bases left in between. The CDR3 extends over 16 amino acids. This CDR3 reads CASSPQGELSYNEQFF. The CDR3 region has the DNA TGTGCCAGTAGCCCTCAGGGAGAACTATCCTACAATGAGCAGTTCTTC.

This clonotype was counted many times. V is TRBV9 and J is TRBJ2-1; 7 nucleotides agree with TRBD2. Per the germline V gene, CDR1 is SGDLS and CDR2 is YYNGEE. CDR3 length equals 15 residues. The ends lost 0 bases at V and 2 bases at J; junction bases unmatched: 2. The DNA of the CDR3 is TGTGCCAGCAGCGTAGAAGGACTAGCCTACAATGAGCAGTTCTTC. Translating it yields CASSVEGLAYNEQFF.

This clonotype was detected ten times or more. The chain joins TRBV10-3 to TRBJ1-1; the D gene is possibly TRBD1 (5 bases). V was pared by 2 bases and J by 7 bases, with 5 bases between. Per the germline V gene, CDR1 is ENHRY and CDR2 is SYGVKD. The CDR3 is 11 amino acids. CDR3 region: CAISEDSEAFF. Written as DNA, the CDR3 is TGTGCCATCAGTGAGGACAGTGAAGCTTTCTTT.

This clonotype was detected ten times or more. V gene TRBV12-3 or TRBV12-4 combines with J gene TRBJ1-2, with 7 bases matching TRBD1. The ends lost 3 bases at V and 4 bases at J; junction bases unmatched: 5. The CDR3 is 14 residues long. As DNA, the CDR3 is TGTGCCAGCAGTTTGACAGGGAGTAGCTATGGCTACACCTTC. This sequence encodes CASSLTGSSYGYTF.

This clonotype was counted many times. The rearrangement uses TRBV6-2 or TRBV6-3 and TRBJ2-7; TRBD1 matches at 11 bases. Germline V gene lookup returns CDR1 MNHEY and CDR2 SVGEGT. Unmatched junction bases numbered 6, after V lost 7 bases and J lost 4 bases. The CDR3 totals 14 residues. In nucleotides, the CDR3 is TGTGCCAGCACCCCGGGACAGGGGGTTTACGAGCAGTACTTC. It encodes CASTPGQGVYEQYF.

This clonotype was observed a few times. The V gene is TRBV5-1, the J gene TRBJ2-2; D uncertain. CDR3 size: 14 residues. V lost 4 bases and J 6 bases, leaving 13 bases between the germline ends. Germline CDR1 and CDR2: SGHRS and YFSETQ. The CDR3 coding sequence is TGCGCCAGCAGCCCCTATAGGGCGGCCGGGGAGCTGTTTTTT. Protein: CASSPYRAAGELFF. The full variable domain, its missing parts supplied by reference TRBV5-1 and TRBJ2-2, is KAGVTQTPRYLIKTRGQQVTLSCSPISGHRSVSWYQQTPGQGLQFLFEYFSETQRNKGNFPGRFSGRQFSNSRSEMNVSTLELGDSALYLCASSPYRAAGELFFGEGSRLTVL.

This clonotype was seen at least ten times. The chain couples TRBV12-3 or TRBV12-4 to TRBJ2-3, with 13 bases matching TRBD2. V was clipped by 6 bases and J by 3 bases; unmatched bases: 3. The CDR3 is made up of 15 amino acids. This CDR3 reads CASRQLAGGTDTQYF. The CDR3 DNA sequence: TGTGCCAGCAGACAACTAGCGGGAGGGACAGATACGCAGTATTTT.

This clonotype occurred many times. The chain employs TRBV7-7 and TRBJ1-3; weak D call: TRBD1 (5 bases). CDR3 size: 16 residues. CDR1 and CDR2 from the germline V gene are SSHAT and FNYEAQ (reference sequence). V shed 5 bases and J shed 4 bases, with 18 bases lying between them. The CDR3 region has the DNA TGTGCCAGCAGCCCTGGATCCGGGGGAGGGGGAAACACCATATATTTT. Its protein product is CASSPGSGGGGNTIYF. Full variable domain (missing parts from reference TRBV7-7 and TRBJ1-3): GAGVSQSPRYKVTKRGQDVTLRCDPISSHATLYWYQQALGQGPEFLTYFNYEAQPDKSGLPSDRFSAERPEGSISTLTIQRTEQRDSAMYRCASSPGSGGGGNTIYFGEGSWLTVV.

The sample holds many counts of this clonotype. The gene calls are TRBV10-3 and TRBJ2-1; 8 nucleotides line up with TRBD1. This CDR3 spans 16 amino acids. CDR1 is ENHRY and CDR2 is SYGVKD in the germline V gene. Trimming cost V 7 bases and J 7 bases; bases outside gene matches: 15. CDR3 loop: CAIMGGQGIGPNEQFF. CDR3 nucleotides: TGTGCCATCATGGGAGGACAGGGTATTGGACCAAATGAGCAGTTCTTC.

Ten or more counts support this clonotype. The chain couples TRBV20-1 to TRBJ2-1; tentatively, D is TRBD2 (5 bases). The V end was cut by 0 bases, the J end by 0 bases, with 18 bases between. The CDR3 has 18 residues. CDR1 is DFQATT, CDR2 SNEGSKA, per germline (reference sequence). The CDR3 nucleotides are TGCAGTGCTAGAGATAACGGTTCGAAGCGGAGCTCCTACAATGAGCAGTTCTTC. The encoded protein is CSARDNGSKRSSYNEQFF.

The chain has TRBV2 and TRBJ2-5; D is possibly TRBD2 (6 bases). V dropped 6 bases and J dropped 0 bases, with 11 bases sitting between them. The V gene's germline CDR1 is SNHLY and CDR2 FYNNEI. This CDR3 has 14 amino acids. The CDR3 region is CASRGLVYQETQYF. DNA for the CDR3: TGTGCCAGCAGGGGACTGGTGTACCAAGAGACCCAGTACTTC.

This clonotype was found many times. This chain uses TRBV12-3 or TRBV12-4 with TRBJ2-7; 9 bases are shared with TRBD2. The CDR3 spans 15 residues. The ends lost 6 bases at V and 6 bases at J; junction bases unmatched: 12. The CDR3 region has the DNA TGTGCCAGCAGCTTCCTAGCCGCGCGGGAGGGCGAGCAGTACTTC. Protein: CASSFLAAREGEQYF.

This clonotype was observed at least ten times. The J gene is TRBJ2-7, the V gene TRBV6-2 or TRBV6-3, with 13 bases fitting TRBD2. The trim removed 5 bases at V and 2 bases at J, leaving 3 bases unmatched. Germline V gives CDR1 MNHEY, CDR2 SVGEGT. The CDR3 contains 15 residues. This CDR3 is CASSKGLAGTYEQYF. CDR3 sequence (DNA): TGTGCCAGCAGTAAGGGACTAGCGGGGACCTACGAGCAGTACTTC.

This clonotype has a count of ten or more. The chain combines TRBV7-2 with TRBJ2-7; 11 bases line up with TRBD2. The trim removed 4 bases at V and 2 bases at J, leaving 4 bases unmatched. The CDR3 length is 15 residues. Germline lookup yields CDR1 SGHTA and CDR2 FQGNSA. CDR3 loop: CASSSRTSGPYEQYF. DNA for the CDR3: TGTGCCAGCAGCTCACGGACTAGCGGGCCCTACGAGCAGTACTTC.

This clonotype came up many times. The rearrangement uses TRBV7-8 and TRBJ1-2; no clear D gene. This CDR3 spans 16 amino acids. Germline CDR1 SGHVS, CDR2 FQNEAQ. Trimming took 2 bases from V and 4 from J, leaving 17 bases between them. The chain's CDR3 is CASSLLRQATLYGYTF. CDR3 DNA: TGTGCCAGCAGCTTACTTCGGCAGGCCACTCTCTATGGCTACACCTTC.

This clonotype came up many times. The chain is built from TRBV30 and TRBJ2-7; D is uncertain. Trimming stripped 0 bases from V and 3 bases from J, with 6 bases between. The CDR3 sequence is 12 residues long. Germline CDR1 GTSNPN, CDR2 SVGIG (reference sequence). Here the CDR3 DNA reads TGTGCCTGGAGTGTAGAAGGCTACGAGCAGTACTTC. Protein product: CAWSVEGYEQYF. The whole variable domain, filled in from reference TRBV30 and TRBJ2-7, reads SQTIHQWPATLVQPVGSPLSLECTVEGTSNPNLYWYRQAAGRGLQLLFYSVGIGQISSEVPQNLSASRPQDRQFILSSKKLLLSDSGFYLCAWSVEGYEQYFGPGTRLTVT.

There are many counts of this clonotype. The V gene is TRBV12-5, the J gene TRBJ2-2; D call uncertain. V dropped 3 bases and J dropped 2 bases, with 7 bases sitting between them. The germline gives CDR1 LGHNT, CDR2 FRNRAP. This CDR3 comprises 14 residues. The DNA of the CDR3 is TGTGCTAGTGGTTTATACCCCAACACCGGGGAGCTGTTTTTT. Residues: CASGLYPNTGELFF.